Shown below are 8 T cell receptor beta chains from a single sample sequenced in a study of CD8 T cells in Susac syndrome. Reverse transcription of about 0.5 to 1 ug RNA was carried out with random hexamers. TCRdb analysed the immunoSEQ multiplex PCR reads with MiXCR anew, one entry per CDR3 protein. Of about 140,000 distinct CDR3 sequences listed, just under 95% are singletons. Sequenced input: CD4+ T cells from PBMCs. The receptors shown here come from a human donor with Susac syndrome.

The genes are TRBV28 and TRBJ1-2; D gene unclear. The CDR3 runs 12 residues. V was clipped by 1 base and J by 7 bases, with 7 bases between them. Germline V gene lookup returns CDR1 MDHEN and CDR2 SYDVKM. This chain's CDR3 is CASSLSLPGYTF. For the CDR3, the DNA is TGTGCCAGCAGTTTATCGCTTCCTGGCTACACCTTC.

This chain links TRBV14 with TRBJ1-2; D remains ambiguous. Germline V CDR1 and CDR2: SGHDN, FVKESK. V dropped 4 bases and J dropped 8 bases, with 8 bases sitting between them. The CDR3 sequence is 11 residues long. The CDR3 reads CASSPGVGYTF. For the CDR3, the DNA is TGTGCCAGCAGCCCTGGGGTGGGCTACACCTTC.

The gene calls are TRBV10-3 and TRBJ2-1; 7 positions match TRBD1. The CDR3 covers 14 residues. V dropped 6 bases and J dropped 8; count of bases not matched to a gene: 10. CDR1 and CDR2 from the germline V gene are ENHRY and SYGVKD. The CDR3: CAIRTGARSYEQFF. In DNA, the CDR3 is TGTGCCATCAGAACAGGGGCGAGATCCTATGAGCAGTTCTTC.

The chain uses TRBV7-2 and TRBJ1-5, with 7 bases matching TRBD1. The CDR3 runs to 17 residues. CDR1 SGHTA and CDR2 FQGNSA come from the germline V gene. Trimming removed 4 bases from V and 0 bases from J; junction bases left unmatched: 9. CDR3 in amino acids: CASSSIGGRYSNQPQHF. Written as DNA, the CDR3 is TGTGCCAGCAGCTCCATAGGGGGCAGATATAGCAATCAGCCCCAGCATTTT.

V is TRBV24-1 and J is TRBJ1-5, with D uncertain. The CDR3 covers 14 residues. V dropped 5 bases and J dropped 0 bases, with 7 bases sitting between them. Looked up from germline, CDR1 is KGHDR and CDR2 is SFDVKD. This CDR3 reads CATSATNSNQPQHF. CDR3 nucleotides: TGTGCCACCAGTGCTACAAATAGCAATCAGCCCCAGCATTTT.

V usage is TRBV2 and J usage is TRBJ2-2, with 7 bases matching TRBD1. The CDR3 sequence is 15 residues long. The germline V gene has CDR1 SNHLY and CDR2 FYNNEI. V shed 4 bases and J 5 bases; nucleotides not matched to a gene: 7. The CDR3 DNA is TGTGCCAGCAGTGGACAGGGCTTTGGGACCGGGGAGCTGTTTTTT. Residues: CASSGQGFGTGELFF.

The chain employs TRBV12-3 or TRBV12-4 and TRBJ1-5; 8 bases align to TRBD1. The length of the CDR3 is 13 residues. The V segment lost 10 bases and the J segment 4 bases; nucleotides outside the gene matches: 6. The CDR3, as DNA: TGTGCCACCCAGGGGGCGGGAAATCAGCCCCAGCATTTT. Translating it yields CATQGAGNQPQHF.

The genes are TRBV4-3 and TRBJ1-2; 7 bases are a match to TRBD1. Germline values: CDR1 LGHNA, CDR2 YSLEER. The CDR3 runs to 15 residues. With V trimmed by 1 base and J by 4 bases, 6 bases remained unmatched. The CDR3 reads CASSQVPGDSYGYTF. DNA of the CDR3: TGCGCCAGCAGCCAAGTGCCAGGGGACAGCTATGGCTACACCTTC.